A single TCR beta chain is shown here with its context. This entry is derived from a study of T cell changes during pregnancy in multiple sclerosis. The CDR3 sequence is 10 residues long. Per the germline V gene, CDR1 is WNHNN and CDR2 is SYGVQD (reference sequence). The germline V and J ends were trimmed by 5 bases and 8 bases, with 3 bases remaining between them. Generated by immunoSEQ multiplex PCR, the TCRdb table keeps only in-frame clones and is missing some. The sample holds 20,000 to 30,000 clones, 88% seen once. The sequenced sample was CD4+ T cells from peripheral blood mononuclear cells, obtained in the first trimester of pregnancy. The V and J genes are TRBV10-1 and TRBJ2-2, with D unresolved. The receptor comes from a female donor in good health, enrolled as a control in a pregnancy study. CDR3 DNA: TGCGCCAGCAGTCCGGGGGAGCTGTTTTTT. Encoded protein: CASSPGELFF.